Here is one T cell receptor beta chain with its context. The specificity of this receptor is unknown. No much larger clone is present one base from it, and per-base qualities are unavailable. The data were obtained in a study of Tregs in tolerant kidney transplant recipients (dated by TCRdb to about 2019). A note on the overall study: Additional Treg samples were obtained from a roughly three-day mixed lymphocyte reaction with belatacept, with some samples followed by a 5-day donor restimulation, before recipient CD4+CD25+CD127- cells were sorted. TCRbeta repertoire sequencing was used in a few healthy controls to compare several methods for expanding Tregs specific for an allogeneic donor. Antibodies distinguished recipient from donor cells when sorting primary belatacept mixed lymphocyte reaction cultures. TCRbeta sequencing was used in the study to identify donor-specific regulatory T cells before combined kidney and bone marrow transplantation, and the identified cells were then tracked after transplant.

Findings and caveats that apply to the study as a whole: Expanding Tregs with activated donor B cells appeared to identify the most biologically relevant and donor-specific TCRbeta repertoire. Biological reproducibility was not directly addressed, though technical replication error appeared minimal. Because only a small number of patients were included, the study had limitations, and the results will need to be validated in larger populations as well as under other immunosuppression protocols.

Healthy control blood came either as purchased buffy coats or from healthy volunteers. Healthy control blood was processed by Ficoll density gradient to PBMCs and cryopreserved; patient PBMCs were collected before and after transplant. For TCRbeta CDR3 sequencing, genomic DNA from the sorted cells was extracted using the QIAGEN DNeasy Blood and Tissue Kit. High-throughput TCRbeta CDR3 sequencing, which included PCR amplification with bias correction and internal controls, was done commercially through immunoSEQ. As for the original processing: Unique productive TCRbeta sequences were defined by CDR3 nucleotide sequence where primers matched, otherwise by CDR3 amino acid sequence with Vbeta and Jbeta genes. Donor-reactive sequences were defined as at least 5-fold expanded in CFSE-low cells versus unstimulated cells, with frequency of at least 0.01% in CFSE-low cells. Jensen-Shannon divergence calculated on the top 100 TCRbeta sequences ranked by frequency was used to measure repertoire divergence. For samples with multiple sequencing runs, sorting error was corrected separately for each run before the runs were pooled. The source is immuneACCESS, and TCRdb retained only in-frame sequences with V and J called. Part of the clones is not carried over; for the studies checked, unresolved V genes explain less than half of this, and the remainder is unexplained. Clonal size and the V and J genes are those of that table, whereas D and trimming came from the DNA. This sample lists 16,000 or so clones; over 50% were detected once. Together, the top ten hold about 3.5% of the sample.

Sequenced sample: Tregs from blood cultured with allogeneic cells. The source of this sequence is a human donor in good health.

The CDR3 sequence is CASSLEGRRRTEAFF. The DNA sequence follows: TGTGCCAGCAGCTTAGAGGGGCGCCGCCGGACTGAAGCTTTCTTT. The chain couples TRBV11-3 to TRBJ1-1; the best D guess is TRBD1, with 5 bases matching. The V end loses 0 bases and the J end loses 5 bases, and a stretch of 13 bases separates them. The CDR3 runs 15 residues from the cysteine to the phenylalanine. The entry retains the CDR3 DNA only, 45 bases that are in frame from base 1. CDR1 and CDR2, per the germline V gene, are SGHNT and YENEEA.